The 17 T cell receptor beta chains reported below all come from one sample, sequenced in a study of blood T cells in healthy people across ages. Then a second PCR, running roughly 7 to 11 cycles, was carried out with a sample-barcoded 5' primer and a J-beta primer mix. TCRdb called the 5' RACE reads again in MiXCR, with one record for every CDR3 protein. The top ten hold 25% to 35% of the sample, which has just over 800,000 distinct CDR3 sequences, about 62% seen once. Sequencing was performed on blood. The receptors stem from a man younger than 45 in good health.

This chain connects TRBV29-1 to TRBJ2-7; 8 positions match TRBD1. Germline CDR1 and CDR2: SQVTM and ANQGSEA. The CDR3 length is 11 residues. V shed 7 bases and J 4 bases; nucleotides not matched to a gene: 3. For the CDR3, the DNA is TGCAGCGGGCGACAGGGGTACGAGCAGTACTTC. Protein: CSGRQGYEQYF.

This chain links TRBV10-3 with TRBJ1-6; TRBD1 might be the D (5 bases). The CDR3 sequence is 15 residues long. Germline CDR1 reads ENHRY; CDR2 reads SYGVKD. V was cut by 3 bases and J by 6 bases, with 12 bases left in between. The CDR3 bases are TGTGCCATCAGTGACCGGGACGGTCCTAATTCACCCCTCCACTTT. It specifies CAISDRDGPNSPLHF.

The sample holds one count of this clonotype. This chain joins TRBV9 and TRBJ2-1, with 12 bases fitting TRBD1. This CDR3 has 19 amino acids. Per the germline V gene, CDR1 is SGDLS and CDR2 is YYNGEE. V was pared by 0 bases and J by 1 base, with 8 bases of the junction left unmatched. The chain's CDR3 is CASSVAEGQGAGSYNEQFF. In DNA form, the CDR3 reads TGTGCCAGCAGCGTAGCTGAGGGACAGGGGGCGGGTTCCTACAATGAGCAGTTCTTC.

This clonotype was observed at least ten times. The chain joins TRBV6-4 to TRBJ2-3; D may be TRBD2 (6 bases). There are 16 residues in the CDR3. Germline V gives CDR1 MRHNA, CDR2 SNTAGT. V was pared by 2 bases and J by 4 bases, with 16 bases between. CDR3 sequence: CASSDKPTSGADTQYF. The CDR3, as DNA: TGTGCCAGCAGTGACAAACCGACTAGTGGTGCAGATACGCAGTATTTT.

V is TRBV24-1 and J is TRBJ1-5; D is perhaps TRBD1 (5 bases). Germline lookup yields CDR1 KGHDR and CDR2 SFDVKD. V lost 9 bases, J lost 0 bases, and 17 bases lay in between. This CDR3 is 16 amino acids long. The CDR3 protein is CATDPEGPDSNQPQHF. Written as DNA, the CDR3 is TGTGCCACCGATCCGGAGGGGCCGGATAGCAATCAGCCCCAGCATTTT.

The rearrangement joins TRBV10-3 to TRBJ2-3; D not resolved. Germline V gene data show CDR1 as ENHRY and CDR2 as SYGVKD. The CDR3 runs 16 residues. Trimming took off 0 bases at V and 3 bases at J, with 13 bases between the two ends. CDR3: CAISESKVGGTDTQYF. Written as DNA, the CDR3 is TGTGCCATCAGTGAGTCGAAAGTAGGTGGTACAGATACGCAGTATTTT.

This clonotype was counted only a few times. The gene calls are TRBV29-1 and TRBJ1-1; D is undetermined. This CDR3 contains 15 residues. V was trimmed by 7 bases and J by 0 bases, leaving 18 bases between them. CDR1 is SQVTM, CDR2 ANQGSEA, per germline. CDR3 loop: CSASSGSFMNTEAFF. As DNA, the CDR3 is TGCAGCGCCTCTAGTGGGTCCTTCATGAACACTGAAGCTTTCTTT.

V usage is TRBV28 and J usage is TRBJ2-1, with D possibly called TRBD1 or TRBD2 (5 bases each). The CDR3 runs to 15 residues. Per germline, CDR1 MDHEN and CDR2 SYDVKM. Deletions cut 1 base from V and 6 bases from J, with 13 bases between. CDR3 amino acids: CASSLYLGVGNEQFF. The CDR3 nucleotides are TGTGCCAGCAGTTTATATCTGGGGGTCGGCAATGAGCAGTTCTTC. Full variable domain (remainder filled in from reference TRBV28 and TRBJ2-1): DVKVTQSSRYLVKRTGEKVFLECVQDMDHENMFWYRQDPGLGLRLIYFSYDVKMKEKGDIPEGYSVSREKKERFSLILESASTNQTSMYLCASSLYLGVGNEQFFGPGTRLTVL.

The chain is built from TRBV6-2 or TRBV6-3 and TRBJ2-7, with 9 bases identical to TRBD1. Germline lookup yields CDR1 MNHEY and CDR2 SVGEGT. CDR3 size: 14 residues. Trimming at V came to 4 bases and at J to 5 bases, leaving 6 bases not matched to a gene. The CDR3 nucleotides are TGTGCCAGCAGTTTCCCGGGACAGGGTCACGAGCAGTACTTC. This encodes CASSFPGQGHEQYF.

V usage is TRBV12-3 or TRBV12-4 and J usage is TRBJ1-2; TRBD1 aligns across 7 bases. The V gene end was trimmed by 5 bases and the J gene end by 8 bases; junction bases not matched to a gene: 11. This CDR3 comprises 14 residues. The CDR3 region is CASSVQGIYRGYTF. In DNA, the CDR3 is TGTGCCAGCAGTGTACAGGGGATTTACAGGGGCTACACCTTC.

The CDR3 DNA reads TGCGCCAGCAGCCAAAGACAGGGGGCGACGGGCTACACCTTC. Translation gives CASSQRQGATGYTF. J is TRBJ1-2 and V is TRBV4-3; TRBD1 matches 10 bases. The germline gives CDR1 LGHNA, CDR2 YSLEER. The CDR3 totals 14 residues. V lost 2 bases, J lost 8 bases, and 5 bases stayed unmatched.

The chain has TRBV6-1 and TRBJ2-6, with TRBD2 identical over 8 bases. CDR3 length: 17 amino acids. CDR1 is MNHNS, CDR2 SASEGT, per germline. Trimming took 6 bases from V and 0 from J; bases not matched to a gene: 7. The CDR3 DNA sequence: TGTGCCAGCAGCCGATCGGGGGGGAACTCTGGGGCCAACGTCCTGACTTTC. Encoded protein: CASSRSGGNSGANVLTF.

This chain uses TRBV7-2 with TRBJ2-1; D may correspond to TRBD1 or TRBD2 (5 bases each). V was pared by 2 bases and J by 8 bases, with 19 bases between. Germline loops: CDR1 SGHTA, CDR2 FQGNSA. This CDR3 is built from 16 residues. The CDR3 spells CASSLFGLVRGDEQFF. In DNA, the CDR3 is TGTGCCAGCAGCTTATTCGGACTCGTGAGAGGGGATGAGCAGTTCTTC.

This clonotype was recorded only once. At one of its ends the junction is not consistent with the germline gene, which may arise from a read error. The rearrangement joins TRBV7-9 to TRBJ1-2; no firm D call. The CDR3 runs 15 residues. Germline V gives CDR1 SEHNR, CDR2 FQNEAQ (reference sequence). The CDR3 DNA reads TGTGCCGGCAGCTTAGGCCGGGCCTCTAACTATGGCTACACCTTC. It encodes CAGSLGRASNYGYTF. Full variable domain (outside the CDR3, taken from reference TRBV7-9 and TRBJ1-2): DTGVSQNPRHKITKRGQNVTFRCDPISEHNRLYWYRQTLGQGPEFLTYFQNEAQLEKSRLLSDRFSAERPKGSFSTLEIQRTEQGDSAMYLCAGSLGRASNYGYTFGSGTRLTVV.

This clonotype appeared a few times. The chain carries TRBV7-9 and TRBJ2-7; D call uncertain. Germline assignment: CDR1 SEHNR and CDR2 FQNEAQ (reference sequence). The CDR3 totals 13 residues. Trimming removed 5 bases at V and 2 bases at J, with 10 bases between. In nucleotides, the CDR3 is TGTGCCAGCAGCAAAGACGGCCCCTACGAGCAGTACTTC. Its protein is CASSKDGPYEQYF.

This chain connects TRBV29-1 to TRBJ2-5; D is perhaps TRBD2 (5 bases). Germline V lookup: CDR1 SQVTM, CDR2 ANQGSEA. The CDR3 contains 14 residues. Trimming left V 1 base short and J 1 base short, with 10 bases between. The CDR3 DNA is TGCAGCGTTGAAGCGGGGAGACTCCAAGAGACCCAGTACTTC. It codes for CSVEAGRLQETQYF. Combining the CDR3 with reference TRBV29-1 and TRBJ2-5 gives the whole variable domain SAVISQKPSRDICQRGTSLTIQCQVDSQVTMMFWYRQQPGQSLTLIATANQGSEATYESGFVIDKFPISRPNLTFSTLTVSNMSPEDSSIYLCSVEAGRLQETQYFGPGTRLLVL.

V is TRBV7-2 and J is TRBJ2-3; unclear D gene. Trimming shortened V by 5 bases and J by 5 bases, and 11 bases separated the two germline ends. The CDR3 is 13 residues long. Germline-derived CDR1 and CDR2 are SGHTA and FQGNSA. The CDR3 loop is CASSVVVKDTQYF. CDR3 bases: TGTGCCAGCAGCGTAGTGGTTAAAGATACGCAGTATTTT. The full variable domain, completed using reference TRBV7-2 and TRBJ2-3, is GAGVSQSPSNKVTEKGKDVELRCDPISGHTALYWYRQSLGQGLEFLIYFQGNSAPDKSGLPSDRFSAERTGGSVSTLTIQRTQQEDSAVYLCASSVVVKDTQYFGPGTRLTVL.